This is a list of T cell receptor beta chains from one sample in a study of cytomegalovirus exposure and HLA in healthy donors. Only in-frame clones appear in the TCRdb table, and some are missing; sequencing was by immunoSEQ multiplex PCR. The sample yields 160,000 or so clones, just under 80% seen once. Material for sequencing was PBMCs. The receptor set was obtained from a man aged 25-45 years in good health and CMV-seronegative. Each CDR3 is given with its conserved first and last residue.

CDR3aa,j_gene,v_gene
CASLRGGGSYEQYF,TRBJ2-7,TRBV30
CASSVKQGATGNTIYF,TRBJ1-3,TRBV19
CATQGLGNTEAFF,TRBJ1-1,TRBV14
CASSLPGQGDGYTF,TRBJ1-2,TRBV5-1
CASSFSSGYTF,TRBJ1-2,TRBV28
CSVTGTGLQETQYF,TRBJ2-5,TRBV29-1
CASSYPSGYTEAFF,TRBJ1-1,TRBV6-5
CASRLAGVYEQYF,TRBJ2-7,TRBV13
CASSSSNRGTEAFF,TRBJ1-1,TRBV19
CASSRTSFYEQFF,TRBJ2-1,TRBV4-3
CASSPRGIGATNEKLFF,TRBJ1-4,TRBV14
CASSSGTGGANTEAFF,TRBJ1-1,TRBV5-1
CASSTGTAANYGYTF,TRBJ1-2,TRBV19
CASTPGDSFEKLFF,TRBJ1-4,TRBV19
CASSLGQNTEAFF,TRBJ1-1,TRBV7-6
CASSQEGGKQETQYF,TRBJ2-5,TRBV4-3
CASKNRDTYYEQYF,TRBJ2-7,TRBV6-5
CASSDGPGLRYEQYF,TRBJ2-7,TRBV19
CASSYMGGDRVSGAFF,TRBJ1-1,TRBV27
CASSIDRTSYEQYF,TRBJ2-7,TRBV19
CASTARGGIGNEKLFF,TRBJ1-4,TRBV27
CASSSPFGYEQYF,TRBJ2-7,TRBV28
CASRRTGKTYEQYF,TRBJ2-7,TRBV6-6
CASSLVQGGLSGANVLTF,TRBJ2-6,TRBV5-1
CASSSGQLNQPQHF,TRBJ1-5,TRBV6-5
CASSSDRVGYFTDTQYF,TRBJ2-3,TRBV7-2
CASSLVSGWSGNTIYF,TRBJ1-3,TRBV5-5
CASSPRAGQRGAETQYF,TRBJ2-5,TRBV18
CASSYISGGSSYEQYF,TRBJ2-7,TRBV6-5
CASTISPGSGNTIYF,TRBJ1-3,TRBV6-6
CASIRDSYNEQFF,TRBJ2-1,TRBV2
CASSHPALQETQYF,TRBJ2-5,TRBV4-1
CATSSRTAYYEQYF,TRBJ2-7,TRBV15
CASSRKKEGEKLFF,TRBJ1-4,TRBV11-2
CASTVTRGGVTEAFF,TRBJ1-1,TRBV5-1
CASSRPTGPSTEAFF,TRBJ1-1,TRBV23-1
CASSSGAETQYF,TRBJ2-5,TRBV19